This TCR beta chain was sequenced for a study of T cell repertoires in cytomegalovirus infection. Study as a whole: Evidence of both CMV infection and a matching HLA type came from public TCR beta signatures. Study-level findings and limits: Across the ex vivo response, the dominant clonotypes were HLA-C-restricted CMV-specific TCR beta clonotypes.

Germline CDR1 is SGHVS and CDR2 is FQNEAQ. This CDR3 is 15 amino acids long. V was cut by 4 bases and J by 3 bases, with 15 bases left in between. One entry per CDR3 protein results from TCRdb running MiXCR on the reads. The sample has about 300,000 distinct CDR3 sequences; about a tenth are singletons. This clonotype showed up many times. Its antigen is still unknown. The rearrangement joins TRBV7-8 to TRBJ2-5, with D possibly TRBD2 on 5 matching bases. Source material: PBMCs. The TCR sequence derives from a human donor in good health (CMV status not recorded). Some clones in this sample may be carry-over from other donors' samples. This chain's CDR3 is CASSSRRGPKETQYF. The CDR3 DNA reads TGTGCCAGCAGCTCCCGGCGAGGGCCGAAAGAGACCCAGTACTTC. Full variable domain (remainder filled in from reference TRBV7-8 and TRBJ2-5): GAGVSQSPRYKVAKRGQDVALRCDPISGHVSLFWYQQALGQGPEFLTYFQNEAQLDKSGLPSDRFFAERPEGSVSTLKIQRTQQEDSAVYLCASSSRRGPKETQYFGPGTRLLVL.